One and the same sample provided the 16 T cell receptor beta chains below, sequenced in a study of blood T cell repertoires in COVID-19. The method was immunoSEQ multiplex PCR; TCRdb's version includes in-frame clones alone and lacks a portion of them. The sample shows 200,000 to 250,000 clones, about 85% of them seen only once. Sequenced: peripheral blood. These receptor sequences come from a middle-aged man with acute or convalescent COVID-19.

The chain employs TRBV2 and TRBJ1-6; D unclear. Trimming stripped 2 bases from V and 6 bases from J, with 11 bases between. The CDR3 covers 15 residues. The germline V gene encodes CDR1 SNHLY and CDR2 FYNNEI. This chain's CDR3 is CASSEFGVVNSPLHF. CDR3 bases: TGTGCCAGCAGTGAATTTGGAGTAGTTAATTCACCCCTCCACTTT.

Written as DNA, the CDR3 is TGTGCCTGGAGCGGGACCGGGACAGTCGGGGAAAAACTGTTTTTT. Translated, it gives CAWSGTGTVGEKLFF. The chain employs TRBV30 and TRBJ1-4; 7 positions agree with TRBD1. The CDR3 is made up of 15 amino acids. V lost 3 bases, J lost 8 bases, and 12 bases stayed unmatched. Germline values: CDR1 GTSNPN, CDR2 SVGIG (reference sequence).

The chain combines TRBV7-2 with TRBJ1-2; 12 bases fit TRBD1. This CDR3 is built from 14 residues. Germline CDR1 reads SGHTA; CDR2 reads FQGNSA. Trimming cost V 3 bases and J 7 bases; bases outside gene matches: 3. In DNA form, the CDR3 reads TGTGCCAGCAGCTTGGGACAGGGGGCGCGTGGCTACACCTTC. Translated: CASSLGQGARGYTF.

In DNA, the CDR3 is TGTGCCAGCAGCACCGGACAATCCGCCGAAAAACTGTTTTTT. Translated, it gives CASSTGQSAEKLFF. The J gene is TRBJ1-4, the V gene TRBV2; TRBD1 might be the D (5 bases). CDR1 is SNHLY and CDR2 is FYNNEI in the germline V gene. This CDR3 comprises 14 residues. V was shortened by 6 bases and J by 8 bases, with 16 bases between the two germline ends. Looking up the rest from reference TRBV2 and TRBJ1-4 gives the full variable domain: EPEVTQTPSHQVTQMGQEVILRCVPISNHLYFYWYRQILGQKVEFLVSFYNNEISEKSEIFDDQFSVERPDGSNFTLKIRSTKLEDSAMYFCASSTGQSAEKLFFGSGTQLSVL.

The chain employs TRBV5-6 and TRBJ1-2; 9 bases align to TRBD1. The CDR3 loop spans 13 amino acids. Germline CDR1 is SGHDT and CDR2 is YYEEEE. J lost 9 bases, V lost 1 base, and 4 bases had no gene match. CDR3 amino acids: CASSLKDRGSYTF. The CDR3 nucleotides read TGTGCCAGCAGCTTGAAAGACAGGGGGAGCTACACCTTC.

The chain has TRBV27 and TRBJ1-1, with a tentative D call TRBD1 (5 bases). CDR3 size: 13 residues. The V gene's germline CDR1 is MNHEY and CDR2 SMNVEV (reference sequence). Trimming left V 8 bases short and J 5 bases short, with 15 bases between. The CDR3 loop reads CASFSPGWTEAFF. The CDR3 DNA sequence: TGTGCCAGCTTCTCCCCAGGGTGGACTGAAGCTTTCTTT.

V and J are TRBV6-1 and TRBJ1-4, with D possibly TRBD1 on 6 matching bases. Trimming left V 3 bases short and J 4 bases short, with 12 bases between. Germline V CDR1 and CDR2: MNHNS, SASEGT. This CDR3 comprises 15 residues. The CDR3 region has the DNA TGTGCCAGCAGTGACCGACAGGCATATAATGAAAAACTGTTTTTT. It specifies CASSDRQAYNEKLFF.

This clone was seen a few times. The genes are TRBV9 and TRBJ2-5; tentative D call: TRBD2 (6 bases). The CDR3 spans 15 residues. Germline CDR1 reads SGDLS; CDR2 reads YYNGEE. V was shortened by 0 bases and J by 9 bases, with 18 bases between the two germline ends. The CDR3: CASSVGGETKRPQYF. CDR3 sequence (DNA): TGTGCCAGCAGCGTAGGGGGGGAGACCAAGAGACCCCAGTACTTC.

V is TRBV18 and J is TRBJ1-1; no clear D. The length of the CDR3 is 12 residues. Germline V gives CDR1 KGHSH, CDR2 LQKENI. V shed 2 bases and J shed 8 bases, with 9 bases lying between them. CDR3 loop: CASSPDYQEAFF. CDR3 in DNA: TGTGCCAGCTCACCAGATTATCAGGAAGCTTTCTTT. The full variable domain, rest sourced from reference TRBV18 and TRBJ1-1, is NAGVMQNPRHLVRRRGQEARLRCSPMKGHSHVYWYRQLPEEGLKFMVYLQKENIIDESGMPKERFSAEFPKEGPSILRIQQVVRGDSAAYFCASSPDYQEAFFGQGTRLTVV.

DNA for the CDR3: TGTGCCAGCAGCTTAGATGGACAGGGGCGCCGGACCTACGAGCAGTACTTC. It translates to CASSLDGQGRRTYEQYF. This chain joins TRBV7-9 and TRBJ2-7, with TRBD1 matching 9 bases. Germline V lookup: CDR1 SEHNR, CDR2 FQNEAQ (reference sequence). V lost 1 base to trimming and J lost 2 bases; unmatched junction nucleotides: 9. The CDR3 spans 17 residues.

The chain is built from TRBV5-6 and TRBJ1-2; tentative D call: TRBD1 (6 bases). V gave up 1 base and J gave up 8 bases, with 24 bases separating them. Looked up from germline, CDR1 is SGHDT and CDR2 is YYEEEE. The length of the CDR3 is 17 residues. The CDR3 DNA follows: TGTGCCAGCAGCTTGTTCCTACAGGGCATGGTGATGTGGGGCTACACCTTC. It yields the protein CASSLFLQGMVMWGYTF.

This clone was recorded once. The chain couples TRBV18 to TRBJ2-7; 9 bases are a match to TRBD2. This CDR3 spans 15 amino acids. Germline V lookup: CDR1 KGHSH, CDR2 LQKENI. The ends lost 0 bases at V and 5 bases at J; junction bases unmatched: 5. DNA of the CDR3: TGTGCCAGCTCACCACCGGCGGGGGGGGCCAACGAGCAGTACTTC. Its translation: CASSPPAGGANEQYF.

The chain joins TRBV19 to TRBJ1-1, with D possibly matching TRBD1 (5 bases). Germline V gene data show CDR1 as LNHDA and CDR2 as SQIVND (reference sequence). V lost 7 bases, J lost 2 bases, and 17 bases lay in between. CDR3 length: 15 amino acids. The DNA for the CDR3 is TGTGCCAGTACACCAGGGCCGGGTTCAAACACTGAAGCTTTCTTT. It translates to CASTPGPGSNTEAFF.

V is TRBV7-2 and J is TRBJ2-7, with TRBD1 identical over 11 bases. The CDR3 loop spans 14 amino acids. Per germline, CDR1 SGHTA and CDR2 FQGNSA. Unmatched junction bases numbered 10, after V lost 5 bases and J lost 10 bases. The CDR3 DNA reads as TGTGCCAGCAGCGCAAACCCGGACAGGGGGCCTCAGTACTTC. Its protein is CASSANPDRGPQYF.

The rearrangement links TRBV5-4 to TRBJ2-1; 10 bases fit TRBD2. Trimming cost V 4 bases and J 4 bases; bases outside gene matches: 8. The CDR3 sequence is 16 residues long. Germline CDR1 and CDR2: SGHNT and YYREEE (reference sequence). The CDR3 loop is CASSPVSGGLYNEQFF. Here the CDR3 DNA reads TGTGCCAGCAGCCCGGTTAGCGGGGGGCTTTACAATGAGCAGTTCTTC.

V and J are TRBV5-1 and TRBJ2-2, with TRBD1 as a possible D gene (6 bases). Germline lookup yields CDR1 SGHRS and CDR2 YFSETQ. Trimming took 0 bases from V and 5 from J, leaving 14 bases between them. There are 16 residues in the CDR3. The CDR3 loop is CASSLVGRGWTGELFF. CDR3 DNA: TGCGCCAGCAGCTTGGTCGGCAGGGGCTGGACCGGGGAGCTGTTTTTT.